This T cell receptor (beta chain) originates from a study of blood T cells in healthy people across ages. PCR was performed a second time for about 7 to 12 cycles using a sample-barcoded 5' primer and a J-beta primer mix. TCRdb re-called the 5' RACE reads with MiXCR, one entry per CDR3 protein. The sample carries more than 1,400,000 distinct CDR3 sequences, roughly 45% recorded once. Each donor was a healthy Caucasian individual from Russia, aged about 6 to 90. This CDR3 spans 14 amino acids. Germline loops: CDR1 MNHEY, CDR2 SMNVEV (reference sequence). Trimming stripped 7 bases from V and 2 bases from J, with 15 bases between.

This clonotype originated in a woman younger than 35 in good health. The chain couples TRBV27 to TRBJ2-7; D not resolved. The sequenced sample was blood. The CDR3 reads CASTADFSPYEQYF. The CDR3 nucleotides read TGTGCCAGCACTGCTGACTTCTCTCCCTACGAGCAGTACTTC.